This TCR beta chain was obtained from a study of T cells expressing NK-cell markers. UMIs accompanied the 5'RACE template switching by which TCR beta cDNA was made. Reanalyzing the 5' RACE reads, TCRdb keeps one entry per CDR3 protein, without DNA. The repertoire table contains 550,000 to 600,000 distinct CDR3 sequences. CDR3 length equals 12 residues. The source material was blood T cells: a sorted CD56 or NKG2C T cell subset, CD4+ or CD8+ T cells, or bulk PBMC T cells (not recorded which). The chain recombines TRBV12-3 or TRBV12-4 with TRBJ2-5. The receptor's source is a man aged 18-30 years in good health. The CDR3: CASRRDQETQYF.